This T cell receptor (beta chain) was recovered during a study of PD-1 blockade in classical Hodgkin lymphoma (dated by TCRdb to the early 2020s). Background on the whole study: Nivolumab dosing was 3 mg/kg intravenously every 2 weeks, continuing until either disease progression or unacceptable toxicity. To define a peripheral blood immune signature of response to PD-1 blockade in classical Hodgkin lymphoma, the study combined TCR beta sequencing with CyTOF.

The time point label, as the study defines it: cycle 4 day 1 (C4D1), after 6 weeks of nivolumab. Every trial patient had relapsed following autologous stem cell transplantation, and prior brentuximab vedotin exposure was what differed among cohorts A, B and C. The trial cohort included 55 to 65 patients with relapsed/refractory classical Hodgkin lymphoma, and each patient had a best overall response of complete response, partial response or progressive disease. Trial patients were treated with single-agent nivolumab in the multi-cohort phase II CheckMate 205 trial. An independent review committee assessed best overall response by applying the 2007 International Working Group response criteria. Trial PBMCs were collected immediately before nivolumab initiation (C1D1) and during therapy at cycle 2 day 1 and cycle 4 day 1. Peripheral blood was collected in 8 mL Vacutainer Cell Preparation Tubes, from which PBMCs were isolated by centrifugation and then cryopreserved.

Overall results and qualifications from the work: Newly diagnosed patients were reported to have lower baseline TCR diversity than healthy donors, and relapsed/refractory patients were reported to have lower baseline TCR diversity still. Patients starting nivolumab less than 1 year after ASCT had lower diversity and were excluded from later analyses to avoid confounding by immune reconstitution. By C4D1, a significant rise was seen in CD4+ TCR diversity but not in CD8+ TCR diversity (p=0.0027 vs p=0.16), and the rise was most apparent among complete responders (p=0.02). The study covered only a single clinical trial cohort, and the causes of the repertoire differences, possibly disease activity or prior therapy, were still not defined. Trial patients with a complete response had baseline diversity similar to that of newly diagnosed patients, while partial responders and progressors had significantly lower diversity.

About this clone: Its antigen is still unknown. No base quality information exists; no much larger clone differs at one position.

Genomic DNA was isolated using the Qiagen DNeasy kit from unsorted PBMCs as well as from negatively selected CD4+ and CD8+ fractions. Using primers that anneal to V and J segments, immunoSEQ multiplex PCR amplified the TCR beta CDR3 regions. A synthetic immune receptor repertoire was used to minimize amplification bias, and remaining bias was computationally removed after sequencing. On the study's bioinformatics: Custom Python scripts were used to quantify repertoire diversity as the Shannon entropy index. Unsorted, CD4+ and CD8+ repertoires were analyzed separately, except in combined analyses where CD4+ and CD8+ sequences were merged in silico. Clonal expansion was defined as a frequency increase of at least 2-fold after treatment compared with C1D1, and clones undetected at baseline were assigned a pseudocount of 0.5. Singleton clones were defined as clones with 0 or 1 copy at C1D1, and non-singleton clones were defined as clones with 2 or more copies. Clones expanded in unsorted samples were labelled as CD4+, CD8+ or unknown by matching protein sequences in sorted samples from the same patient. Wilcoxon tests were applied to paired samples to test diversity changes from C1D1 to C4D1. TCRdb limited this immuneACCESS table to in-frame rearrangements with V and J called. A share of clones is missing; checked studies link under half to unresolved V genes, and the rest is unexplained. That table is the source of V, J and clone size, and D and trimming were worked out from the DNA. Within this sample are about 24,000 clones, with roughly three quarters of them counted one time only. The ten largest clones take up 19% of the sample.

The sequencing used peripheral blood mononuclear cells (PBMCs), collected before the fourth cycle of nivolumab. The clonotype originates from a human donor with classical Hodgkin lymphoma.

At the DNA level, the sequence is TGTGCCAGCAGTGCCGCCCCCACAGATACGCAGTATTTT. This codes for CASSAAPTDTQYF. The receptor chain draws on TRBV6-4 and TRBJ2-3; the D gene assignment is ambiguous. CDR1 and CDR2 are read off the germline V gene as MRHNA and SNTAGT. V is cut by 4 bases and J by 2 bases, and the space between the germline ends is 7 bases. The CDR3 numbers 13 residues from cysteine through phenylalanine. Just the 39-base CDR3 DNA is kept, in frame starting at base 1.